Included here is one TCR beta chain sequence, with context. The antigen is undetermined. The V gene's germline CDR1 is SGHTA and CDR2 FQGNSA. V shed 1 base and J shed 3 bases, with 10 bases lying between them. CDR3 length equals 15 residues. The assay that was used to sequence DNA from cultured CD4+ T cells was the Oncomine TCR Beta short-read assay. TCRdb called the PCR reads again in MiXCR, with one record for every CDR3 protein. The sample has 20,000 to 25,000 distinct CDR3 sequences; approximately 59% are singletons. This entry belongs to a study of vaccination and CD4 T cells after COVID-19. About the research overall: The post-COVID sampling time was a median 101 days after diagnosis, ranging from 35 to 161.

The sample's treatment: roughly 11-day PBMC culture with coronavirus spike peptide pools or control peptides (ViraFEST assay). The receptor comes from a human donor who received a COVID-19 vaccine. The V gene is TRBV7-2, the J gene TRBJ2-1; possibly TRBD2 for D (6 bases). This specimen consisted of CD4+ T cells from blood, cultured in vitro, obtained before SARS-CoV-2 vaccination. CDR3 in DNA: TGTGCCAGCAGCTTAGTACGGGACTTCTACAATGAGCAGTTCTTC. It yields the protein CASSLVRDFYNEQFF.